These 29 T cell receptor beta chains share one sample of origin, sequenced in a study of T cell responses to AZD1222 COVID-19 vaccine. Using immunoSEQ multiplex PCR, the repertoire was profiled, and TCRdb retains in-frame clones only, with some absent. Seen here are around 96,000 clones, roughly 84% observed once, and the top ten hold about 6%. The sequences come from peripheral blood, collected 28 days after the second AZD1222 dose. The receptors stem from an adult who received the AZD1222 COVID-19 vaccine.

This rearrangement joins TRBV4-3 to TRBJ1-2; 7 nucleotides line up with TRBD1. The length of the CDR3 is 15 residues. Germline V CDR1 and CDR2: LGHNA, YSLEER. V was clipped by 0 bases and J by 1 base; unmatched bases: 2. The CDR3 here is CASSQDRGVNYGYTF. CDR3 nucleotides: TGCGCCAGCAGCCAAGACAGGGGGGTTAACTATGGCTACACCTTC.

In DNA form, the CDR3 reads TGTGCCAGCTCTCGGACTAGCGGGAACTACGAGCAGTACTTC. Its translation is CASSRTSGNYEQYF. V is TRBV18 and J is TRBJ2-7, with 12 bases lining up with TRBD2. V lost 6 bases, J lost 3 bases, and 3 bases stayed unmatched. CDR3 length: 14 amino acids. Germline lookup yields CDR1 KGHSH and CDR2 LQKENI.

This chain connects TRBV2 to TRBJ1-1, with TRBD1 matching 8 bases. Germline lookup yields CDR1 SNHLY and CDR2 FYNNEI. Losses at the gene ends were 7 bases for V and 0 bases for J; bases not matched to a gene: 4. The CDR3 covers 14 residues. The CDR3 region has the DNA TGTGCCAGCATTCGGACAGGGATGAACACTGAAGCTTTCTTT. It translates to CASIRTGMNTEAFF. Filled out from reference TRBV2 and TRBJ1-1, the complete variable domain reads EPEVTQTPSHQVTQMGQEVILRCVPISNHLYFYWYRQILGQKVEFLVSFYNNEISEKSEIFDDQFSVERPDGSNFTLKIRSTKLEDSAMYFCASIRTGMNTEAFFGQGTRLTVV.

In its sample, this clone was seen once. This rearrangement joins TRBV19 to TRBJ2-5; no clear D. The CDR3 contains 14 residues. V dropped 0 bases and J dropped 5 bases, with 10 bases sitting between them. Germline V lookup: CDR1 LNHDA, CDR2 SQIVND (reference sequence). The chain's CDR3 is CASSIEGSSETQYF. The CDR3, as DNA: TGTGCCAGTAGTATAGAGGGCAGCTCGGAGACCCAGTACTTC.

The CDR3 reads CSVDGAGGKLFF. The DNA for the CDR3 is TGCAGCGTTGATGGGGCCGGGGGAAAACTGTTTTTT. The chain carries TRBV29-1 and TRBJ1-4; possibly TRBD1 for D (5 bases). CDR3 size: 12 residues. The V end lost 3 bases, the J end lost 10 bases, and 12 bases lay between the germline ends. Germline loops: CDR1 SQVTM, CDR2 ANQGSEA.

V usage is TRBV7-8 and J usage is TRBJ2-7; D tentatively reads TRBD1 or TRBD2 (5 bases each). CDR1 is SGHVS and CDR2 is FQNEAQ in the germline V gene. V dropped 2 bases and J dropped 6 bases, with 14 bases sitting between them. This CDR3 is 14 amino acids long. The CDR3 protein is CASSLLGAYGEQYF. The DNA for the CDR3 is TGTGCCAGCAGCTTACTCGGGGCTTACGGCGAGCAGTACTTC.

The chain employs TRBV11-2 and TRBJ2-2, with D uncertain. V was shortened by 1 base and J by 4 bases, with 10 bases between the two germline ends. The CDR3 runs 15 residues. Germline V gene sequence: CDR1 SGHAT, CDR2 FQNNGV. The CDR3 here is CASSLGAASTGELFF. For the CDR3, the DNA is TGTGCCAGCAGCTTAGGGGCCGCCAGCACCGGGGAGCTGTTTTTT.

This clone was seen only a few times. The chain combines TRBV4-1 with TRBJ2-7; 9 positions agree with TRBD1. Trimming at V came to 5 bases and at J to 2 bases, leaving 4 bases not matched to a gene. The CDR3 is 14 amino acids. Looked up from germline, CDR1 is MGHRA and CDR2 is YSYEKL. This chain's CDR3 is CASSTGTGTYEQYF. CDR3 sequence (DNA): TGCGCCAGCAGCACCGGGACAGGGACCTACGAGCAGTACTTC.

This chain joins TRBV27 and TRBJ2-7; D is ambiguous. Germline V CDR1 and CDR2: MNHEY, SMNVEV (reference sequence). The V gene lost 8 bases and the J gene lost 4 bases, with 12 bases spanning the gap. The CDR3 is 12 amino acids. The CDR3 is CASGWVEYEQYF. DNA for the CDR3: TGTGCCAGCGGGTGGGTTGAGTACGAGCAGTACTTC.

The chain couples TRBV18 to TRBJ1-3, with a tentative D call TRBD1 (5 bases). Germline-derived CDR1 and CDR2 are KGHSH and LQKENI. V gave up 2 bases and J gave up 4 bases, with 15 bases separating them. The CDR3 contains 16 residues. CDR3 sequence (DNA): TGTGCCAGCTCACCAGGGGGGACCCTAGGCGGAAACACCATATATTTT. Translated: CASSPGGTLGGNTIYF.

The CDR3 here is CASSVPGRSSGNTIYF. DNA of the CDR3: TGTGCCAGCAGCGTGCCGGGACGGAGCTCTGGAAACACCATATATTTT. The chain has TRBV7-2 and TRBJ1-3; D perhaps matches TRBD1 (5 bases). The CDR3 is 16 residues long. From germline, CDR1 is SGHTA and CDR2 FQGNSA. V dropped 5 bases and J dropped 0 bases, with 14 bases sitting between them.

The chain carries TRBV7-3 and TRBJ2-1, with 14 positions matching TRBD2. Germline trimming cut 1 base from V and 10 bases from J; bases unmatched to any gene: 6. Germline V gene sequence: CDR1 SGHTA, CDR2 FQGTGA. There are 16 residues in the CDR3. In DNA form, the CDR3 reads TGTGCCAGCAGCTTAAAGAGGGGACTAGCGGGAGTGGAGCAGTTCTTC. Translated: CASSLKRGLAGVEQFF. The whole variable domain, filled in from reference TRBV7-3 and TRBJ2-1, reads GAGVSQTPSNKVTEKGKYVELRCDPISGHTALYWYRQSLGQGPEFLIYFQGTGAADDSGLPNDRFFAVRPEGSVSTLKIQRTERGDSAVYLCASSLKRGLAGVEQFFGPGTRLTVL.

V is TRBV2 and J is TRBJ1-3; the D gene is possibly TRBD1 (5 bases). This CDR3 region has 14 residues. The V gene's germline CDR1 is SNHLY and CDR2 FYNNEI. V shed 9 bases and J shed 2 bases, with 14 bases lying between them. The CDR3 DNA is TGTGCCAGGGGTGCCCCAGGGACTGGAAACACCATATATTTT. It encodes CARGAPGTGNTIYF.

Concerning this clone itself: A junction boundary mismatches the germline segment, possibly from a read error. V is TRBV7-7 and J is TRBJ2-1, with 7 bases fitting TRBD2. CDR1 is SSHAT and CDR2 is FNYEAQ in the germline V gene (reference sequence). This CDR3 comprises 16 residues. CDR3 protein: CASSSGTPSSYNEQFF. CDR3 nucleotides: TGTGCTAGCAGCAGCGGGACTCCCAGCTCCTACAATGAGCAGTTCTTC.

The chain carries TRBV12-3 or TRBV12-4 and TRBJ1-1; D unresolved. The CDR3 runs to 12 residues. Trimming stripped 0 bases from V and 10 bases from J, with 9 bases between. In DNA form, the CDR3 reads TGTGCCAGCAGTTTAGCCGCATCGGGAGCTTTCTTT. Its translation is CASSLAASGAFF.

The chain combines TRBV10-1 with TRBJ2-2; the match to TRBD2 covers 7 bases. From germline, CDR1 is WNHNN and CDR2 SYGVQD (reference sequence). Trimming cost V 3 bases and J 0 bases; bases outside gene matches: 7. This CDR3 contains 17 residues. The CDR3 region has the DNA TGCGCCAGCAGTGAAAAAGCGGGGTCCGCGAACACCGGGGAGCTGTTTTTT. Amino acids: CASSEKAGSANTGELFF.

The chain is built from TRBV7-9 and TRBJ2-7; 14 bases map to TRBD2. Trimming removed 7 bases from V and 5 bases from J; junction bases left unmatched: 7. CDR3 length: 15 residues. Looked up from germline, CDR1 is SEHNR and CDR2 is FQNEAQ (reference sequence). The CDR3 loop reads CASNAGLAGAHEQYF. The CDR3 DNA reads as TGTGCCAGCAACGCGGGACTAGCGGGAGCCCACGAGCAGTACTTC. Full variable domain (missing parts from reference TRBV7-9 and TRBJ2-7): DTGVSQNPRHKITKRGQNVTFRCDPISEHNRLYWYRQTLGQGPEFLTYFQNEAQLEKSRLLSDRFSAERPKGSFSTLEIQRTEQGDSAMYLCASNAGLAGAHEQYFGPGTRLTVT.

The chain combines TRBV3-1 (or the pseudogene TRBV3-2) with TRBJ1-1; a possible D gene is TRBD1 (5 bases). CDR3 length: 14 residues. Germline V gene sequence: CDR1 LGHDT, CDR2 YNNKEL (reference sequence). The ends were cut back, 1 base at V and 4 bases at J, with 10 bases in the middle. The CDR3 sequence: CASSQGGHATEAFF. In DNA, the CDR3 is TGTGCCAGCAGCCAAGGAGGACACGCCACTGAAGCTTTCTTT.

This chain connects TRBV5-1 to TRBJ2-2; D uncertain. The CDR3 runs to 11 residues. Per germline, CDR1 SGHRS and CDR2 YFSETQ. Between the trimmed V and J ends, which lost 7 bases and 7 bases, there was a span of 8 bases. CDR3 loop: CASRAFGELFF. As DNA, the CDR3 is TGCGCCAGCCGAGCGTTCGGGGAGCTGTTTTTT. Variable domain in full (rest from reference TRBV5-1 and TRBJ2-2): KAGVTQTPRYLIKTRGQQVTLSCSPISGHRSVSWYQQTPGQGLQFLFEYFSETQRNKGNFPGRFSGRQFSNSRSEMNVSTLELGDSALYLCASRAFGELFFGEGSRLTVL.

The chain combines TRBV14 with TRBJ2-5; D perhaps matches TRBD2 (6 bases). Germline V gives CDR1 SGHDN, CDR2 FVKESK. This CDR3 contains 16 residues. Trimming shortened V by 1 base and J by 5 bases, and 17 bases separated the two germline ends. The DNA for the CDR3 is TGTGCCAGCAGCCAAGGGGCTAGCGTATCGACGGAGACCCAGTACTTC. The encoded protein is CASSQGASVSTETQYF.

This clone was seen only once. The chain links TRBV5-1 to TRBJ1-1; the D is unclear. Germline V gene lookup returns CDR1 SGHRS and CDR2 YFSETQ. The germline V and J ends were trimmed by 3 bases and 4 bases, with 10 bases remaining between them. There are 13 residues in the CDR3. The CDR3 is CASSSDLGTEAFF. The CDR3 DNA reads TGCGCCAGCAGCTCGGACCTGGGCACTGAAGCTTTCTTT.

In nucleotides, the CDR3 is TGTGCCAGCAGCCCCCCGGACAGGGAAAACACTGAAGCTTTCTTT. Translating it yields CASSPPDRENTEAFF. This chain links TRBV7-6 with TRBJ1-1; TRBD1 aligns across 8 bases. CDR3 length equals 15 residues. The V gene's germline CDR1 is SGHVS and CDR2 FNYEAQ. V lost 5 bases, J lost 2 bases, and 7 bases stayed unmatched.

The chain recombines TRBV27 with TRBJ2-1, with 7 bases that match TRBD1. CDR3 length: 12 amino acids. CDR1 is MNHEY, CDR2 SMNVEV, per germline (reference sequence). Germline trimming cut 6 bases from V and 8 bases from J; bases unmatched to any gene: 4. The CDR3 region is CASRRTGYEQFF. Written as DNA, the CDR3 is TGTGCCAGCAGGCGGACAGGCTATGAGCAGTTCTTC.

The J gene is TRBJ2-3, the V gene TRBV2; the D call may be TRBD1 or TRBD2 (6 bases each). The CDR3 has 15 residues. Germline V gene sequence: CDR1 SNHLY, CDR2 FYNNEI. The V end was cut by 7 bases, the J end by 3 bases, with 17 bases between. For the CDR3, the DNA is TGTGCCAGCACCGGGGGCCGGGGAGGTACAGATACGCAGTATTTT. This codes for CASTGGRGGTDTQYF.

This chain joins TRBV10-1 and TRBJ2-7; possibly TRBD1 or TRBD2 for D (5 bases each). Germline values: CDR1 WNHNN, CDR2 SYGVQD (reference sequence). CDR3 length: 16 amino acids. The V end lost 3 bases, the J end lost 2 bases, and 17 bases lay between the germline ends. The chain's CDR3 is CASSDLTSEGPYEQYF. CDR3 nucleotide sequence: TGCGCCAGCAGTGACCTCACCAGCGAGGGGCCCTACGAGCAGTACTTC.

A single count supports this clone. The rearrangement links TRBV27 to TRBJ1-5, with D possibly matching TRBD1 (6 bases). The V end lost 0 bases, the J end lost 3 bases, and 18 bases lay between the germline ends. The CDR3 covers 18 residues. Germline CDR1 reads MNHEY; CDR2 reads SMNVEV (reference sequence). CDR3 residues: CASSLSLVGGQLNQPQHF. CDR3 coding DNA: TGTGCCAGCAGTTTATCTCTCGTCGGTGGACAGCTCAATCAGCCCCAGCATTTT.

The chain has TRBV15 and TRBJ2-3; 12 nucleotides align to TRBD2. CDR1 is LNHNV, CDR2 YYDKDF, per germline (reference sequence). The CDR3 sequence is 19 residues long. V lost 0 bases and J lost 0; bases outside the gene matches: 7. The CDR3: CATSRDLTSGRGSTDTQYF. The DNA of the CDR3 is TGTGCCACCAGCAGAGACCTGACTAGCGGGAGAGGTAGCACAGATACGCAGTATTTT.

The chain carries TRBV6-2 or TRBV6-3 and TRBJ2-5, with D hard to call. This CDR3 contains 12 residues. Germline CDR1 is MNHEY and CDR2 is SVGEGT. V shed 4 bases and J shed 7 bases, with 10 bases lying between them. The CDR3 reads CASSSPSGTQYF. The CDR3 DNA sequence: TGTGCCAGCAGTTCCCCCTCTGGGACCCAGTACTTC.

The J gene is TRBJ1-4, the V gene TRBV18, with 7 bases matching TRBD1. The germline V gene has CDR1 KGHSH and CDR2 LQKENI. This CDR3 is built from 16 residues. With 5 bases clipped from V and 0 bases from J, the junction kept 6 bases outside the gene matches. CDR3 coding DNA: TGTGCCAGCTCAAGTGGGACAGCTGCAACTAATGAAAAACTGTTTTTT. It codes for CASSSGTAATNEKLFF.